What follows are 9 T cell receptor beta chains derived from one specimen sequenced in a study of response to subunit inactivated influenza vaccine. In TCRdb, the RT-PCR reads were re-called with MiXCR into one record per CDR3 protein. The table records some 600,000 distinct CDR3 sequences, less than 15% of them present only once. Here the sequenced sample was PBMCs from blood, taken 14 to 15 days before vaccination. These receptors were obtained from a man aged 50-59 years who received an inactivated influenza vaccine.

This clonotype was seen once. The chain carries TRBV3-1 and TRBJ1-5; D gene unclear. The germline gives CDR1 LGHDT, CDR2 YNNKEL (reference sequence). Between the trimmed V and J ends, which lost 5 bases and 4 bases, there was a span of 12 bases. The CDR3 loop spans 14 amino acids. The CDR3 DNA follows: TGTGCCAGCAGCGCCGGACTGACGAATCAGCCCCAGCATTTT. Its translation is CASSAGLTNQPQHF.

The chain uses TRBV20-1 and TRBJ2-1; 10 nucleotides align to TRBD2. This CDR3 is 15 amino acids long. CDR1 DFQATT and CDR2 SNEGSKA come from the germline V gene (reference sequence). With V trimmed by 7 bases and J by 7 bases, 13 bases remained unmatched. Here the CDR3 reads CSGRVLAGVGNEQFF. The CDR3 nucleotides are TGCAGTGGTAGGGTCCTAGCGGGAGTGGGAAATGAGCAGTTCTTC.

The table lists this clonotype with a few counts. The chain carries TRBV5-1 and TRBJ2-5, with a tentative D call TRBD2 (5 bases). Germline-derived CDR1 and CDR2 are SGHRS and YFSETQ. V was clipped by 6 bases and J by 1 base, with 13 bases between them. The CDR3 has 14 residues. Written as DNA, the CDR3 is TGCGCCAGCACCCCGGGAAGCGCCCAAGAGACCCAGTACTTC. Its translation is CASTPGSAQETQYF.

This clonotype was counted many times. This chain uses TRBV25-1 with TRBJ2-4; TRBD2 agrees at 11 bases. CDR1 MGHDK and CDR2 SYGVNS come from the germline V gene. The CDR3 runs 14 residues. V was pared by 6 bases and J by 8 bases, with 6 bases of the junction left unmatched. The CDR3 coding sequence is TGTGCCAGCAGCGTAGCGGGGGGGGTGGACATTCAGTACTTC. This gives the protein CASSVAGGVDIQYF.

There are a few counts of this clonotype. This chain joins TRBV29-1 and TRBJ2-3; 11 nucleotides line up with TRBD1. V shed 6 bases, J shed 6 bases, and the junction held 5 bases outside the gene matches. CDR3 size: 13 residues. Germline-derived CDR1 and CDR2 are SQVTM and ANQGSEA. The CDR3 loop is CSVRTGGRDTQYF. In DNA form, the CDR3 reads TGCAGCGTCCGGACAGGGGGCAGGGATACGCAGTATTTT.

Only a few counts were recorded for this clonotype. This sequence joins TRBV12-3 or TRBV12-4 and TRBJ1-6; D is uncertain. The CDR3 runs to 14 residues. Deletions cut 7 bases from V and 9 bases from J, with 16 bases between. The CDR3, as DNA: TGTGCCAGCACCCCGGGCGGGGAAAGTTCACCCCTCCACTTT. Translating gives CASTPGGESSPLHF.

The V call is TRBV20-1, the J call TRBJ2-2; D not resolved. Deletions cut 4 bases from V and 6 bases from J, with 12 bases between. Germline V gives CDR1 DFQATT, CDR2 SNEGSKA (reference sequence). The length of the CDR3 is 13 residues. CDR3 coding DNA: TGCAGTGCTACCCCCCCCGGCCCCGGGGAGCTGTTTTTT. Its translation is CSATPPGPGELFF.

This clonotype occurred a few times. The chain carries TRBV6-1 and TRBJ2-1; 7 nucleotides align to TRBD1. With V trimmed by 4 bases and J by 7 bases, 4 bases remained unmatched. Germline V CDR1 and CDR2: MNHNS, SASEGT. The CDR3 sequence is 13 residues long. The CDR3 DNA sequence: TGTGCCAGCAGTGTCCGGGACAGAAATGAGCAGTTCTTC. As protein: CASSVRDRNEQFF.

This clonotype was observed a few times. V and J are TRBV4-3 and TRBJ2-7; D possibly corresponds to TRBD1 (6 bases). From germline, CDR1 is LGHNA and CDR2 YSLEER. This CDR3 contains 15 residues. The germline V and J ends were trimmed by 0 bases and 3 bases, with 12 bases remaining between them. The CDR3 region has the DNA TGCGCCAGCAGCCAAGAGACAGGTTTGTTCTACGAGCAGTACTTC. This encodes CASSQETGLFYEQYF.